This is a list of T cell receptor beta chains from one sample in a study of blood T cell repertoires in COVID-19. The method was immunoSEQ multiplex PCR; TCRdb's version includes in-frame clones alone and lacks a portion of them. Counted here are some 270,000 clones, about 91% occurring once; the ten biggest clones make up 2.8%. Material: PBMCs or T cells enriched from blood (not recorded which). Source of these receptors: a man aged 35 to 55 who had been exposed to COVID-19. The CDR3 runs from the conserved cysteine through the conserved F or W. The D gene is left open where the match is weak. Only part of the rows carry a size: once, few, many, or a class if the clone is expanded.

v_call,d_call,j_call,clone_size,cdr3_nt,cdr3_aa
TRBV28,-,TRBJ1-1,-,TGTGCCAGCAGCTGGACTTCTGAAGCTTTCTTT,CASSWTSEAFF
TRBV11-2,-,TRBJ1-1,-,TGTGCCAGCAGCTTAGCCAGGTATACTGAAGCTTTCTTT,CASSLARYTEAFF
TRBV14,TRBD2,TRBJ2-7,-,TGTGCCAGCAGCCACCAGCGGGGGGGGGACGAGCAGTACTTC,CASSHQRGGDEQYF
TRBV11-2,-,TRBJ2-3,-,TGTGCCAGCAGCCAAAGCACAGATACGCAGTATTTT,CASSQSTDTQYF
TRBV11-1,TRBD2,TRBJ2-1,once,TGTGCCAGCAGTCTGACTAGCTTTTATGAGCAGTTCTTC,CASSLTSFYEQFF
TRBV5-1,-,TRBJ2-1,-,TGCGCCAGCAGCCGGGACTCGTACAATGAGCAGTTCTTC,CASSRDSYNEQFF
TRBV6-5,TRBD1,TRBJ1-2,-,TGTGCCAGCACTAAAGGGCAGGGGGCGCTGGGCTACACCTTC,CASTKGQGALGYTF
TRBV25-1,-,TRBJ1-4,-,TGTGCCAGCAGTCTTTCCCCAGCTAATGAAAAACTGTTTTTT,CASSLSPANEKLFF
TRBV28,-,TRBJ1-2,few,TGTGCCAGCAGCCGGGACACCCAGAGGGGCTACACCTTC,CASSRDTQRGYTF
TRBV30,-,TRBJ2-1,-,TGTGCCTGTCAACCTAGGAGCTCCTACAATGAGCAGTTCTTC,CACQPRSSYNEQFF
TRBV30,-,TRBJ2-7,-,TGTGCCTGGGTACGCCCAGGGTTGGAGCAGTACTTC,CAWVRPGLEQYF
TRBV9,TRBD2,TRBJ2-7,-,TGTGCCAGCAGCGAGACTAGCGGGAGGGCCGGCGAGCAGTACTTC,CASSETSGRAGEQYF
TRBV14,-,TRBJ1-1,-,TGTGCCAGCAGCCAAGCTCCGAACACTGAAGCTTTCTTT,CASSQAPNTEAFF
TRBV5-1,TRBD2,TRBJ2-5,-,TGCGCCAGCAGCGAAGGGACTAGCGGGAACCAAGAGACCCAGTACTTC,CASSEGTSGNQETQYF
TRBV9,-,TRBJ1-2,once,TGTGCCAGCAGCGTAGCAACTGGGGAGGGGTATGGCTACACCTTC,CASSVATGEGYGYTF
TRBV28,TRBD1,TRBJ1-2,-,TGTGCCAGCAGTTTAGGGGGACAGGTTCAAGAGCATGGCTACACCTTC,CASSLGGQVQEHGYTF
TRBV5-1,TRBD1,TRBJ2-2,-,TGCGCCAGCGAAACCGGGACAGGGCCCTACACCGGGGAGCTGTTTTTT,CASETGTGPYTGELFF
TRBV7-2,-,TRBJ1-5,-,TGTGCCAGCAGTTTACAGAATAGCAATCAGCCCCAGCATTTT,CASSLQNSNQPQHF
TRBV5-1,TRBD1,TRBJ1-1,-,TGCGCCAGCAGCCCAGACAGGGAGACTGAAGCTTTCTTT,CASSPDRETEAFF
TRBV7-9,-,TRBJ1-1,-,TGTGCCAGCAGCTTAGGACGGGGATCGAACACTGAAGCTTTCTTT,CASSLGRGSNTEAFF
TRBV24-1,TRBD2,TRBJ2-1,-,TGTGCCACCAGTGATCCTAGCGGGAGGGCCGCCAATGAGCAGTTCTTC,CATSDPSGRAANEQFF
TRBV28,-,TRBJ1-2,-,TGTGCCAGCTCGTCAGGGATGACGGGCTACACCTTC,CASSSGMTGYTF
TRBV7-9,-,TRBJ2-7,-,TGTGCCAGCAGCTTAGCGAACCACCCACGGGGCGAGCAGTACTTC,CASSLANHPRGEQYF
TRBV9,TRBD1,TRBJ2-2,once,TGTGCCAGCAGCGGGGACAGGGTTTCGAACACCGGGGAGCTGTTTTTT,CASSGDRVSNTGELFF
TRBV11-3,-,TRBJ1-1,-,TGTGCCAGCAGCTTAAACGGGTGGGGCCTCACTGAAGCTTTCTTT,CASSLNGWGLTEAFF